Listed below are T cell receptor beta chains from one sample, sequenced in a study of T-cell memory formation after mild COVID-19. TCRdb called the 5' RACE reads again in MiXCR, with one record for every CDR3 protein. The table shows roughly 450,000 distinct CDR3 sequences, with 15% to 20% occurring only once. The source material was PBMCs or a T cell subset sorted from them (not recorded which). The receptors come from an adult woman who had mild COVID-19 (a few samples of this study predate the infection). Cell type and time point are not known. The CDR3 runs from the conserved cysteine through the conserved F or W. The order of the fields is V gene, clone size, J gene, CDR3 protein. Only some rows state a clone size, as once, few, many or a class for expanded clones.

>TRBV6-2/TRBV6-3|-|TRBJ2-3
CASGDRTQYF
>TRBV7-3|few|TRBJ2-2
CASSSASTGELFF
>TRBV6-2/TRBV6-3|few|TRBJ2-1
CASSYSTLEQFF
>TRBV7-9|-|TRBJ1-1
CASSLTFYNTEAFF
>TRBV29-1|few|TRBJ1-2
CSVLRDVENGYTF
>TRBV20-1|few|TRBJ2-1
CSARGTGGGFGQFF
>TRBV15|-|TRBJ2-5
CATSSRTSGGGTQYF
>TRBV9|few|TRBJ2-7
CASSVGPLQEGYEQYF
>TRBV7-9|-|TRBJ2-3
CASSLPTSGSLQYF
>TRBV7-6|-|TRBJ1-4
CASSLLPDRVGEKLFF
>TRBV29-1|few|TRBJ2-7
CSVPTVDSYEQYF